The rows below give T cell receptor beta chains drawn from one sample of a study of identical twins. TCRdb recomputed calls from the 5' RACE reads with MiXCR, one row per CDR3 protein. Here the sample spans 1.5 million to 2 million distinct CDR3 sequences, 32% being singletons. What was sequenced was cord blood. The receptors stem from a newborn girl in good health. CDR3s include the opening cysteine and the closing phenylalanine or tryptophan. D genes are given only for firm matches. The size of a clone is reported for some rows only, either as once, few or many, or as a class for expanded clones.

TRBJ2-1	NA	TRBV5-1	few	CASSLPLSLNEQFF	TGCGCCAGCAGCTTGCCCCTTTCCCTCAATGAGCAGTTCTTC
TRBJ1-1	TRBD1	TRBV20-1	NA	CSTPGGSNTEAFF	TGCAGTACCCCAGGGGGCTCGAACACTGAAGCTTTCTTT
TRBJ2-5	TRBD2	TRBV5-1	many	CASNLAGIQETQYF	TGCGCCAGCAATCTAGCGGGAATTCAAGAGACCCAGTACTTC
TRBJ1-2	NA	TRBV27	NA	CASSTGTHYGYTF	TGTGCCAGCTCAACAGGAACCCACTATGGCTACACCTTC
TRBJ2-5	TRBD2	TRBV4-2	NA	CASSQGAILAGYQETQYF	TGTGCCAGCAGCCAAGGCGCAATCCTAGCGGGGTACCAAGAGACCCAGTACTTC
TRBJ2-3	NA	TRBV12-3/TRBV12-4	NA	CASRSLYSQGEDTQYF	TGTGCCAGCAGATCTCTGTATTCCCAAGGGGAAGATACGCAGTATTTT
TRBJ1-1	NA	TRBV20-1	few	CSARDRLGGTEAFF	TGCAGTGCTAGAGACAGGTTGGGGGGGACTGAAGCTTTCTTT
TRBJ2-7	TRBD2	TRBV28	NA	CASSPGGSGSLFSYEQYF	TGTGCCAGCAGCCCCGGGGGTAGCGGGAGCCTATTCTCCTACGAGCAGTACTTC
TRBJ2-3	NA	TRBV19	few	CASREGLSTDTQYF	TGTGCCAGTAGGGAAGGGCTTAGCACAGATACGCAGTATTTT
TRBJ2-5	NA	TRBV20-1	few	CSARTLRGQETQYF	TGCAGTGCTAGGACCCTGAGGGGCCAAGAGACCCAGTACTTC
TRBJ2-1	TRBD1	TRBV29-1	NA	CSVGGDRPYNEQFF	TGCAGCGTTGGGGGGGACAGGCCTTACAATGAGCAGTTCTTC
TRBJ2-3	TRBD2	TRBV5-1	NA	CASSLPSGGSVGTQYF	TGCGCCAGCAGCTTGCCCAGCGGGGGTTCAGTGGGTACGCAGTATTTT
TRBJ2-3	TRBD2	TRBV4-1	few	CASSHPSEGLRDTQYF	TGCGCCAGCAGCCACCCCTCAGAGGGACTACGAGATACGCAGTATTTT
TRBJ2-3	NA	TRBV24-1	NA	CATSDQSSGGGDTQYF	TGTGCCACCAGTGATCAGAGTAGCGGAGGGGGAGATACGCAGTATTTT
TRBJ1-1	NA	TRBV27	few	CASSQRLMNTEAFF	TGTGCCAGCAGTCAACGGCTTATGAACACTGAAGCTTTCTTT
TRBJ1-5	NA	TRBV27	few	CASSLDGSDQPQHF	TGTGCCAGCAGCCTCGACGGTAGCGATCAGCCCCAGCATTTT
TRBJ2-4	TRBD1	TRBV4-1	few	CASGTVPLAKNIQYF	TGCGCCAGCGGGACAGTGCCTCTAGCCAAAAACATTCAGTACTTC
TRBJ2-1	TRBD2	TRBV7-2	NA	CASSPFSGGVAEQFF	TGTGCCAGCAGCCCATTTAGCGGGGGGGTGGCTGAGCAGTTCTTC
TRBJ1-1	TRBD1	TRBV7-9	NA	CASSLGDRGRTEAFF	TGTGCCAGCAGCTTAGGGGACAGGGGGCGGACTGAAGCTTTCTTT
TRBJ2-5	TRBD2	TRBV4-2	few	CASLRLAGGSETQYF	TGTGCCAGCTTGAGACTAGCGGGGGGTTCGGAGACCCAGTACTTC
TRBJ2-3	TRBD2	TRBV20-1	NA	CSARGRKRGGGTDTQYF	TGCAGTGCTAGAGGCCGAAAGCGGGGCGGGGGCACAGATACGCAGTATTTT
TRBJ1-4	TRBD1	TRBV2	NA	CASSRLQGTGEKLFF	TGTGCCAGCAGCCGACTACAGGGGACGGGTGAAAAACTGTTTTTT
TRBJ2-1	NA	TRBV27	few	CASTHGKGIDNEQFF	TGTGCCAGCACCCACGGGAAAGGGATTGACAATGAGCAGTTCTTC